The clone carrying this TCR beta chain came up once. Sequencing was performed with immunoSEQ multiplex PCR; in TCRdb, only in-frame clones are kept and a portion is missing. This sample yields thousands of clones, of which 55% to 75% are seen a single time; 30% to 40% belongs to the top ten. Following autologous stem cell transplantation, relapse occurred in every patient, and exposure to brentuximab vedotin varied. Isolated CD8+ T cells were derived from thawed PBMCs through magnetic negative selection. The data belong to a study of PD-1 blockade in classical Hodgkin lymphoma. Looking at the study overall: Intravenous nivolumab at 3 mg/kg was given to patients every 2 weeks.

This receptor was obtained from a human donor with classical Hodgkin lymphoma. Material: CD8+ T cells from blood, obtained at baseline.

CDR3 sequence (DNA): TGTGCCAGCAGCGTGACTAGTTCCTACGAGCAGTACTTC. Amino acid sequence: CASSVTSSYEQYF. This chain uses TRBV7-3 with TRBJ2-7; weak D call: TRBD2 (6 bases). CDR1 SGHTA and CDR2 FQGTGA come from the germline V gene. Trimming took off 5 bases at V and 1 base at J, with 9 bases between the two ends. The CDR3 is 13 amino acids. Supplemented by reference TRBV7-3 and TRBJ2-7, the full variable domain reads GAGVSQTPSNKVTEKGKYVELRCDPISGHTALYWYRQSLGQGPEFLIYFQGTGAADDSGLPNDRFFAVRPEGSVSTLKIQRTERGDSAVYLCASSVTSSYEQYFGPGTRLTVT.